This T cell receptor (beta chain) was captured in a study of blood T cell repertoires in COVID-19. Study details: Collection of acute and convalescent COVID-19 samples took place in the United States, Italy and Spain. T cells, B-cell-depleted T cells, or PBMCs provided the cDNA or gDNA that served as material.

In the original processing: Estimates of nucleated cell counts were drawn from the amplification of reference gene primers. Method: immunoSEQ multiplex PCR; TCRdb's copy keeps in-frame clones and lacks some. Clonal size and the V and J genes are those of that table, whereas D and trimming came from the DNA. This table has around 300,000 clones, just under 85% appearing once. V lost 3 bases to trimming and J lost 0 bases; unmatched junction nucleotides: 8. This CDR3 comprises 17 residues. Germline CDR1 reads LNHDA; CDR2 reads SQIVND (reference sequence). The origin of this receptor is a woman between 45 and 65 years old with active or convalescent COVID-19. The chain employs TRBV19 and TRBJ2-1; 7 nucleotides match TRBD2. The material sequenced was peripheral blood. CDR3 protein: CASSMLGGVGSYNEQFF. The CDR3 bases are TGTGCCAGTAGTATGTTGGGGGGGGTAGGCTCCTACAATGAGCAGTTCTTC.